This T cell receptor (beta chain) was obtained from a study of shared clonotypes between healthy human individuals. TCRdb keeps only in-frame clones here, not all; method: immunoSEQ multiplex PCR. The sample carries approximately 2,300,000 clones, roughly 90% recorded once. With V trimmed by 4 bases and J by 1 base, 0 bases remained unmatched. This CDR3 region has 14 residues. Germline CDR1 SNHLY, CDR2 FYNNEI. The sample holds a few counts of this clone. The same CDR3 is also encoded by other DNA sequences in this sample. This receptor was identified in a man in his late teens or twenties in good health. Some clones in this sample may be carry-over from other donors' samples. The specimen was naive CD4+ T cells from PBMCs. Regarding subset: CD45RA+ positively selected. The chain carries TRBV2 and TRBJ2-3; 9 bases line up with TRBD2. CDR3 amino acids: CASSGTSGTDTQYF. The CDR3 DNA reads as TGTGCCAGCAGTGGGACTAGCGGCACAGATACGCAGTATTTT.